This T cell receptor (beta chain) was recorded in a study of vaccination and CD4 T cells after COVID-19 (dated by TCRdb to 2021 to 2024). Background on the whole study: Convalescent patients had a positive SARS-CoV-2 result on nasal swab PCR, and of these patients, several had mild disease and one had severe disease. Control cultures used a CEFX viral epitope pool as positive control, an HIV-1 Nef peptide pool as negative control, or no peptide. Overlapping spike peptide pools from SARS-CoV-2 and from the common cold coronaviruses HCoV-NL63, HCoV-OC43 and HCoV-229E were used as culture stimuli. The time from the second vaccine dose to post-vaccine blood sampling had a median of roughly 70 days and ranged from roughly 12 to 241 days. In around nine COVID-19 convalescent patients and 4 infection-naive healthy vaccine recipients, the spike-specific CD4+ TCR repertoire before mRNA vaccination was compared with the repertoire after mRNA vaccination. The convalescent cohort comprised six males and four females, including two Hispanic individuals, seven Caucasians, two Asians and one multiracial person. Post-COVID blood samples were collected from convalescent patients a median of approximately 100 days after diagnosis, with a range of about 30 to 180 days. Participants got two doses of the Pfizer-BioNTech BNT162b2 vaccine (n=8) or two doses of the Moderna mRNA-1273 vaccine (n=2). Beyond this particular receptor, the publication reports: Of the vaccine-specific clones in convalescent patients, 304 of 307, or nearly all, reacted only to SARS-CoV-2 spike and did not cross-react with common cold coronaviruses. The number of convalescent patients in the study was relatively small, and the study did not examine early timepoints following natural infection. Although the median number of SARS-CoV-2-reactive clonotypes went up from 21 after infection to about 38 after vaccination, the increase was not significant. In convalescent patients, a median 86.3% of post-vaccine SARS-CoV-2-reactive clones were detected only after vaccination, and vaccine-specific priming was suggested by this finding.

The germline V gene (reference sequence) supplies CDR1 LNHDA and CDR2 SQIVND. The CDR3 measures 18 amino acids from cysteine to phenylalanine. The entry retains the CDR3 DNA only, 54 bases that are in frame from base 1. At the junction V is shortened by 3 bases and J by 2 bases; bases outside the gene matches: 12. Library preparation was by PCR. At the Johns Hopkins FTIC core, DNA from the cultured CD4+ T cells underwent TCR sequencing with the Oncomine TCR Beta short-read assay. The QIAamp micro DNA kit was used to extract genomic DNA from the cultured CD4+ T cells. The Oncomine TCR Beta libraries from cultured CD4+ T cells were pooled using unique dual indexes and then sequenced on an Illumina iSeq 100. The study's processing was this. Non-productive sequences were removed, and CDR3s that did not start with C, did not end with F or W, or were shorter than 7 amino acids were discarded. The MANAFEST web application identified antigen-specific clonotypes by comparing peptide-stimulated wells against reference wells and other culture wells. An FDR below 0.05, an odds ratio above 5, and a productive frequency above 0.1% in at least two of three replicate wells were required for clones to be considered positive. A clonotype counted as cross-reactive if it showed significant expansion both in the SARS-CoV-2 spike wells and in at least one common cold coronavirus spike condition. Using R version 3.6.1, CDR3 homology was evaluated through Levenshtein distances (stringdist) along with unrooted phylogenetic trees (ape). Clones were called with MiXCR by TCRdb after fastp trimmed the public reads at Q25, and only in-frame beta chains were retained. Every distinct CDR3 protein forms one entry, paired with its most common genes and DNA. V and J calls and clone size were set by TCRdb, not the authors. The table for this sample lists over 3,500 distinct CDR3 sequences; 21% of them were counted only once. The ten biggest clones cover 50% to 60% of the sample.

The treatment or condition label, read with the paper, signifies: roughly 11-day PBMC culture with coronavirus spike peptide pools or control peptides (ViraFEST assay). To expand antigen-specific T cells with peptide pools and then pick out the expanded clonotypes through TCR sequencing, the study relied on the ViraFEST assay. Positive SARS-CoV-2 PCR tests in the convalescent patients dated from March to December 2020, before Alpha, Beta and Delta variants emerged in the United States. Fewer than 2.5 million PBMCs per well were cultured in IMDM with roughly 4.8% human AB serum and roughly 10 IU/ml IL-2, plus 10 ug/ml peptide pools. Half of the culture medium was replaced with fresh IL-2-containing medium on days 3 and 7. After approximately 10 days of culture, CD4+ T cells were isolated by negative selection using the EasySep CD4+ T cell isolation kit. PBMCs were separated from whole blood using Ficoll-Paque Plus gradient centrifugation and then either used fresh or cryopreserved at -140C. In general, triplicate wells were set up for every culture condition.

With regard to this clonotype: Its specific antigen is unknown. No qualities accompany the bases; no much larger clone lies one base away.

The TCR was taken from a human donor who had recovered from COVID-19. Source: CD4+ T cells from blood, cultured in vitro, taken after SARS-CoV-2 vaccination. The chain uses TRBV19 and TRBJ2-3, with TRBD2 identical over 9 junction bases. The bases are TGTGCCAGTAGTATTCGGCCCAGCGGGGGGCGCCTCACAGATACGCAGTATTTT. Its coded protein is CASSIRPSGGRLTDTQYF.